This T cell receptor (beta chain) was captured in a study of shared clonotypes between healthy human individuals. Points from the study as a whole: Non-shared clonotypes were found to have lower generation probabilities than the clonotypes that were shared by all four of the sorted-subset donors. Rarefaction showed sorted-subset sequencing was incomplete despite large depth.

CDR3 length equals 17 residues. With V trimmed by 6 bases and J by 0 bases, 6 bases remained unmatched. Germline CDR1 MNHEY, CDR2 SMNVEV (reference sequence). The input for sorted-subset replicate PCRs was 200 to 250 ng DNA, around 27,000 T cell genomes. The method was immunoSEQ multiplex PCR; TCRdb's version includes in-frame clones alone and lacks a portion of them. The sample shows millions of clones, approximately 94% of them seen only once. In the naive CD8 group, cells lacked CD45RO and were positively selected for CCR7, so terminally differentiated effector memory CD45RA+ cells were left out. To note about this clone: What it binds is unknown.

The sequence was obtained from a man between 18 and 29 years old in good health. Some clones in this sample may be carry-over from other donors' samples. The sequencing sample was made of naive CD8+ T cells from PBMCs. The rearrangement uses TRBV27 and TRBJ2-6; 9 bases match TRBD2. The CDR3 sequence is CASSGLAPSSGANVLTF. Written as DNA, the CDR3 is TGTGCCAGCAGCGGACTAGCGCCTAGCTCTGGGGCCAACGTCCTGACTTTC.